This TCR beta chain appears in the sequencing data of a study of beta chain features in type 1 diabetes. Study findings and constraints: Type 1 diabetes patients had moderately but significantly shorter TCRB CDR3s in all four CD4+ subsets. Within patients, naive, central memory and Treg TCRB repertoires seemed more similar than within healthy donors.

From germline, CDR1 is SGHTA and CDR2 FQGNSA. The V gene lost 5 bases and the J gene lost 7 bases, with 18 bases spanning the gap. The CDR3 is made up of 15 amino acids. Expressed TCRB transcripts got sequenced, as all isolated RNA was reverse transcribed. Profiled with immunoSEQ multiplex PCR; TCRdb holds only in-frame clones, not every one. Of some 240,000 clones listed, about a sixth were seen once; the top ten hold 0.07% to 0.095%. With regard to this clone: Its antigen is currently unknown.

Every donor provided one heparinised blood draw, which averaged approximately 120 mL. CD4+ naive, central memory, regulatory and stem cell-like memory subsets were isolated by sorting on CD45RO/CCR7/CD25/CD127/CD95/CD27. Each of the sorted populations had a purity greater than 95%. Sequencing used naive CD4+ T cells from blood. The V and J genes are TRBV7-2 and TRBJ2-1; D may be TRBD1 or TRBD2 (5 bases each). The receptor was derived from a man aged 25 to 45 with type 1 diabetes. CDR3 amino acids: CASSLNLGAANEQFF. The CDR3 DNA sequence: TGTGCCAGCAGCCTCAATCTCGGGGCCGCAAATGAGCAGTTCTTC.